Each of the 26 T cell receptor beta chains below was sequenced from the same sample in a study of graft-versus-host responses after intestinal transplantation. Clones were sequenced by immunoSEQ multiplex PCR, and TCRdb holds only the in-frame ones, with some missing. The sample lists roughly 28,000 clones, around 90% occurring once. Sequenced material: PBMCs, taken about 460 days after intestinal transplantation. Every receptor here comes from a human patient who received an intestinal transplant, so some T cells may come from the graft donor.

The chain links TRBV30 to TRBJ2-7, with 9 bases fitting TRBD1. Germline values: CDR1 GTSNPN, CDR2 SVGIG (reference sequence). V was pared by 3 bases and J by 5 bases, with 8 bases of the junction left unmatched. The CDR3 spans 14 residues. CDR3 residues: CAWRDGTGWDEQYF. CDR3 DNA: TGTGCCTGGAGAGATGGGACAGGGTGGGACGAGCAGTACTTC.

V and J are TRBV19 and TRBJ2-3; 11 nucleotides match TRBD2. Germline V gene lookup returns CDR1 LNHDA and CDR2 SQIVND (reference sequence). V shed 2 bases, J shed 5 bases, and the junction held 9 bases outside the gene matches. This CDR3 is 17 amino acids long. CDR3 DNA: TGTGCCAGTAGTATATGGCAGGGCGGACTAGCGGGAGATACGCAGTATTTT. This translates into CASSIWQGGLAGDTQYF. Based on the CDR3 plus reference TRBV19 and TRBJ2-3, the full variable domain is DGGITQSPKYLFRKEGQNVTLSCEQNLNHDAMYWYRQDPGQGLRLIYYSQIVNDFQKGDIAEGYSVSREKKESFPLTVTSAQKNPTAFYLCASSIWQGGLAGDTQYFGPGTRLTVL.

This rearrangement joins TRBV11-3 to TRBJ2-3, with 10 bases lining up with TRBD2. Germline V lookup: CDR1 SGHNT, CDR2 YENEEA. There are 17 residues in the CDR3. V lost 5 bases to trimming and J lost 6 bases; unmatched junction nucleotides: 14. The CDR3, as DNA: TGTGCCAGCAGCCGAAGGACTAGCGGTGCCTCGGCCGATACGCAGTATTTT. Translated: CASSRRTSGASADTQYF.

The chain employs TRBV2 and TRBJ2-5; possible D gene TRBD2, 6 bases. The V end was cut by 1 base, the J end by 2 bases, with 14 bases between. The germline gives CDR1 SNHLY, CDR2 FYNNEI. The CDR3 is made up of 16 amino acids. CDR3 coding DNA: TGTGCCAGCAGTGAAGAACAGGTCGGGACTCAAGAGACCCAGTACTTC. This translates into CASSEEQVGTQETQYF.

The gene calls are TRBV30 and TRBJ2-7, with D hard to call. Trimming pared 4 bases from V and 6 bases from J, leaving 13 bases between. The CDR3 is 12 residues long. Germline V gives CDR1 GTSNPN, CDR2 SVGIG (reference sequence). The CDR3: CAWMGLGGEQYF. The DNA of the CDR3 is TGTGCCTGGATGGGTCTCGGCGGCGAGCAGTACTTC.

The chain has TRBV11-2 and TRBJ1-2; 11 bases line up with TRBD1. CDR3 length: 17 residues. Trimming took 2 bases from V and 3 from J; bases not matched to a gene: 8. The germline CDR1 and CDR2 sequences are SGHAT and FQNNGV. The CDR3 DNA reads TGTGCCAGCAGCTTATCCACCGGGACAGGGGGATACTATGGCTACACCTTC. Its translation is CASSLSTGTGGYYGYTF.

The chain has TRBV28 and TRBJ2-4; 7 positions agree with TRBD1. The V segment lost 4 bases and the J segment 1 base; nucleotides outside the gene matches: 4. The CDR3 extends over 15 amino acids. CDR1 is MDHEN and CDR2 is SYDVKM in the germline V gene. CDR3 sequence reads: CASSYPTGAKNIQYF. CDR3 coding DNA: TGTGCCAGCAGTTACCCGACAGGGGCCAAAAACATTCAGTACTTC. The full variable domain, completed using reference TRBV28 and TRBJ2-4, is DVKVTQSSRYLVKRTGEKVFLECVQDMDHENMFWYRQDPGLGLRLIYFSYDVKMKEKGDIPEGYSVSREKKERFSLILESASTNQTSMYLCASSYPTGAKNIQYFGAGTRLSVL.

The chain recombines TRBV9 with TRBJ2-5, with no clear D. Judging by the DNA end, TRBJ2-7 fits better; the J call may be wrong. This CDR3 has 11 amino acids. CDR1 SGDLS and CDR2 YYNGEE come from the germline V gene. In DNA, the CDR3 is TGTGCCAGCAGCGACAACTACGAGCAGTACTTC. It codes for CASSDNYEQYF.

The chain links TRBV14 to TRBJ2-2, with D tentatively TRBD1 (6 bases). The CDR3 contains 17 residues. V was clipped by 4 bases and J by 2 bases, with 17 bases between them. Per germline, CDR1 SGHDN and CDR2 FVKESK. CDR3 bases: TGTGCCAGCAGCCCGTACCCCGGGACACCAAACACCGGGGAGCTGTTTTTT. This translates into CASSPYPGTPNTGELFF.

The gene calls are TRBV6-5 and TRBJ1-2; D unresolved. The V end was cut by 6 bases, the J end by 0 bases, with 14 bases between. The CDR3 is 15 residues long. Germline CDR1 is MNHEY and CDR2 is SVGAGI. CDR3 nucleotides: TGTGCCAGCAGACCCTACGGGTTCACTAACTATGGCTACACCTTC. Its protein is CASRPYGFTNYGYTF.

J is TRBJ2-7 and V is TRBV7-9; D may be TRBD1 (6 bases). The CDR3 consists of 17 residues. Germline CDR1 reads SEHNR; CDR2 reads FQNEAQ (reference sequence). Trimming removed 0 bases from V and 4 bases from J, with 19 bases in between. The CDR3 DNA reads TGTGCCAGCAGCTTAGCGCTAGTTGACAGGAGGCCTTACGAGCAGTACTTC. This sequence encodes CASSLALVDRRPYEQYF.

The chain recombines TRBV2 with TRBJ1-2; 9 bases fit TRBD1. Germline V gives CDR1 SNHLY, CDR2 FYNNEI. The CDR3 has 14 residues. V trimming: 2 bases; J trimming: 8 bases; junction bases outside the gene matches: 6. The CDR3 nucleotides are TGTGCCAGCAGTGAATGGAGGACAGGGGACGGCTACACCTTC. The encoded protein is CASSEWRTGDGYTF. The complete variable domain, with remaining parts taken from reference TRBV2 and TRBJ1-2, reads EPEVTQTPSHQVTQMGQEVILRCVPISNHLYFYWYRQILGQKVEFLVSFYNNEISEKSEIFDDQFSVERPDGSNFTLKIRSTKLEDSAMYFCASSEWRTGDGYTFGSGTRLTVV.

This clone was counted once. The chain combines TRBV15 with TRBJ2-5; 11 positions agree with TRBD2. This CDR3 region has 16 residues. The V gene's germline CDR1 is LNHNV and CDR2 YYDKDF (reference sequence). The V gene end was trimmed by 2 bases and the J gene end by 4 bases; junction bases not matched to a gene: 6. The CDR3 region is CATSRTLAGVSETQYF. The CDR3 bases are TGTGCCACCAGCAGAACACTAGCGGGGGTATCAGAGACCCAGTACTTC.

This sequence joins TRBV6-1 and TRBJ2-5; D unresolved. The J call is in doubt because the DNA end fits TRBJ2-7 better. The V gene's germline CDR1 is MNHNS and CDR2 SASEGT. This CDR3 is built from 12 residues. CDR3 sequence reads: CASSEAVYEQYF. The CDR3 coding sequence is TGTGCCAGCAGTGAAGCGGTGTACGAGCAGTACTTC.

The chain couples TRBV19 to TRBJ1-5, with a weak D call TRBD1 (6 bases). Germline lookup yields CDR1 LNHDA and CDR2 SQIVND (reference sequence). The CDR3 loop spans 15 amino acids. Trimming left V 5 bases short and J 1 base short, with 12 bases between. Here the CDR3 DNA reads TGTGCCAGTAGTGACATAGACAGGAGCAATCAGCCCCAGCATTTT. Its protein is CASSDIDRSNQPQHF.

The V and J genes are TRBV7-2 and TRBJ1-2; D perhaps matches TRBD1 (5 bases). V was pared by 5 bases and J by 3 bases, with 10 bases between. Germline CDR1 and CDR2: SGHTA and FQGNSA. The CDR3 covers 13 residues. This chain's CDR3 is CASSPQGDYGYTF. In DNA form, the CDR3 reads TGTGCCAGCAGCCCCCAAGGGGACTATGGCTACACCTTC.

This chain joins TRBV14 and TRBJ2-7, with D tentatively TRBD1 (6 bases). Trimming left V 1 base short and J 11 bases short, with 6 bases between. Germline loops: CDR1 SGHDN, CDR2 FVKESK. The CDR3 totals 10 residues. This CDR3 reads CASSQGDKYF. The CDR3 coding sequence is TGTGCCAGCAGCCAAGGGGACAAGTACTTC.

The J gene is TRBJ2-1, the V gene TRBV15, with 10 bases identical to TRBD2. Trimming took 2 bases from V and 2 from J; bases not matched to a gene: 0. There are 15 residues in the CDR3. Per germline, CDR1 LNHNV and CDR2 YYDKDF (reference sequence). CDR3 sequence (DNA): TGTGCCACCAGCAGACTAGCGGGAGCCTACAATGAGCAGTTCTTC. Translation: CATSRLAGAYNEQFF.

The rearrangement joins TRBV19 to TRBJ2-7; D might be TRBD1 (6 bases). The V gene's germline CDR1 is LNHDA and CDR2 SQIVND (reference sequence). V gave up 2 bases and J gave up 3 bases, with 11 bases separating them. CDR3 length equals 14 residues. The CDR3 spells CASSIYADSYEQYF. DNA of the CDR3: TGTGCCAGTAGTATATACGCGGACAGCTACGAGCAGTACTTC.

This clone occurred once. The chain employs TRBV19 and TRBJ1-5; 8 bases line up with TRBD1. Unmatched junction bases numbered 9, after V lost 7 bases and J lost 4 bases. The CDR3 contains 15 residues. Germline-derived CDR1 and CDR2 are LNHDA and SQIVND (reference sequence). The CDR3 spells CASTTLRQGNQPQHF. Here the CDR3 DNA reads TGTGCCAGTACCACTCTCCGACAGGGGAATCAGCCCCAGCATTTT. Drawing the rest from reference TRBV19 and TRBJ1-5, the complete variable domain is DGGITQSPKYLFRKEGQNVTLSCEQNLNHDAMYWYRQDPGQGLRLIYYSQIVNDFQKGDIAEGYSVSREKKESFPLTVTSAQKNPTAFYLCASTTLRQGNQPQHFGDGTRLSIL.

The V and J genes are TRBV6-5 and TRBJ2-5; 10 nucleotides agree with TRBD2. Germline CDR1 reads MNHEY; CDR2 reads SVGAGI. The V segment lost 4 bases and the J segment 4 bases; nucleotides outside the gene matches: 6. The CDR3 is made up of 15 amino acids. CDR3 DNA: TGTGCCAGCAGTTCAATAGCGGGGGGTTTAGAGACCCAGTACTTC. Protein product: CASSSIAGGLETQYF.

The J gene is TRBJ2-3, the V gene TRBV7-9; no clear D gene. CDR3 length: 12 amino acids. Trimming took 5 bases from V and 5 from J, leaving 8 bases between them. Germline CDR1 is SEHNR and CDR2 is FQNEAQ (reference sequence). The CDR3 DNA follows: TGTGCCAGCAGCATTTTGGGAGATACGCAGTATTTT. This sequence encodes CASSILGDTQYF.

This sequence joins TRBV10-3 and TRBJ2-1, with 8 positions matching TRBD1. The germline V gene has CDR1 ENHRY and CDR2 SYGVKD. V shed 6 bases, J shed 7 bases, and the junction held 5 bases outside the gene matches. The CDR3 has 13 residues. DNA of the CDR3: TGTGCCATCAGCGACAGGGGAGAAAATGAGCAGTTCTTC. Its protein is CAISDRGENEQFF.

CDR3 coding DNA: TGTGCCACCAGCAGGGCCGGGACAGACCAAGAGACCCAGTACTTC. Its protein product is CATSRAGTDQETQYF. The J gene is TRBJ2-5, the V gene TRBV15; the match to TRBD1 covers 7 bases. The germline gives CDR1 LNHNV, CDR2 YYDKDF (reference sequence). V was pared by 3 bases and J by 0 bases, with 4 bases of the junction left unmatched. The CDR3 sequence is 15 residues long.

This chain connects TRBV7-2 to TRBJ2-7; 8 nucleotides agree with TRBD2. V dropped 2 bases and J dropped 7; count of bases not matched to a gene: 7. Germline loops: CDR1 SGHTA, CDR2 FQGNSA. The CDR3 has 14 residues. CDR3 sequence: CASSLTGGAGEQYF. The CDR3 DNA reads TGTGCCAGCAGCTTAACCGGGGGGGCGGGAGAGCAGTACTTC.

This clone was seen a single time. CDR3 bases: TGTGCCAGCAGTGTTAGAGAGACCCAGTACTTC. Translating gives CASSVRETQYF. The genes are TRBV6-5 and TRBJ2-5; no clear D gene. Per germline, CDR1 MNHEY and CDR2 SVGAGI. The CDR3 runs 11 residues. V lost 5 bases and J lost 4, with 5 bases in between.